This is a list of T cell receptor beta chains from one sample in a study of control samples from healthy donors and cancer patients. Libraries were prepared by immunoSEQ multiplex PCR; TCRdb keeps only in-frame clonotypes and omits some of them. Among approximately 60,000 clones listed, almost 85% were seen once. Sequencing was performed on blood. These receptors all stem from a man in his forties or fifties in good health. The CDR3 runs from the conserved cysteine through the conserved F or W. Fields, in order: V gene, J gene, clone size, D gene, CDR3 protein, CDR3 DNA. A D gene is named only where the DNA matches it firmly. Only part of the rows carry a size: once, few, many, or a class if the clone is expanded.

V: TRBV19; J: TRBJ2-7; size: few; D: TRBD2; CDR3: CASSREVNSYEQYF; DNA: TGTGCCAGTAGTCGGGAGGTAAACTCCTACGAGCAGTACTTC
V: TRBV5-1; J: TRBJ2-5; size: once; D: NA; CDR3: CASSFRDKETQYF; DNA: TGCGCCAGCAGCTTCCGGGACAAAGAGACCCAGTACTTC
V: TRBV10-2; J: TRBJ1-2; size: NA; D: NA; CDR3: CASSEPRDTSNYGYTF; DNA: TGCGCCAGCAGTGAGCCCCGGGACACGAGTAACTATGGCTACACCTTC
V: TRBV30; J: TRBJ2-3; size: NA; D: NA; CDR3: CACPGNLGTDTQYF; DNA: TGTGCCTGCCCCGGGAACCTAGGCACAGATACGCAGTATTTT
V: TRBV7-7; J: TRBJ2-3; size: NA; D: NA; CDR3: CASSLDKDTDTQYF; DNA: TGTGCTAGCAGCTTGGACAAAGACACAGATACGCAGTATTTT
V: TRBV30; J: TRBJ1-4; size: NA; D: NA; CDR3: CAWSGGAGKHETNEKLFF; DNA: TGTGCCTGGAGTGGAGGGGCAGGGAAGCATGAAACTAATGAAAAACTGTTTTTT
V: TRBV10-1; J: TRBJ1-5; size: NA; D: TRBD1; CDR3: CASSDREKPSNQPQHF; DNA: TGCGCCAGCAGCGACAGGGAAAAACCCAGCAATCAGCCCCAGCATTTT
V: TRBV4-1; J: TRBJ2-1; size: few; D: NA; CDR3: CASSQLDMVTYNEQFF; DNA: TGCGCCAGCAGCCAACTAGACATGGTGACCTACAATGAGCAGTTCTTC
V: TRBV4-1; J: TRBJ2-5; size: few; D: NA; CDR3: CASSQLRKAEEETQYF; DNA: TGCGCCAGCAGCCAACTCCGGAAAGCGGAAGAAGAGACCCAGTACTTC
V: TRBV19; J: TRBJ2-1; size: NA; D: NA; CDR3: CASSGHGYNEQFF; DNA: TGTGCCAGTAGTGGCCACGGATACAATGAGCAGTTCTTC